The source of this TCR beta chain is a study of CD8+CD57+ T cells in acquired aplastic anemia. Study information: An average of roughly 3.2 ug of DNA was obtained from sorted CD4+ and CD8+ cells. Overall study findings and caveats: The study identified twenty-nine CD8+ CDR3 sequences shared by patients and controls.

Points on this clonotype: As yet, its antigen is unknown.

Genomic DNA served as template for TCR beta VDJ and CDR3 profiling. TCRdb fed the reads into MiXCR, producing one record per CDR3 protein. This table has about 130,000 distinct CDR3 sequences, 48% appearing once. The receptor comes from a human donor in good health, serving as a control. The sequenced sample was sorted CD4+, CD8+, or CD8+CD57+ T cells (not recorded which) from PBMCs.

CDR3 sequence (DNA): TGTGCCAGCAGTATTAGCGGGGTTGACACAGATACGCAGTATTTT. Translated, it gives CASSISGVDTDTQYF. The chain joins TRBV6-1 to TRBJ2-3; 8 bases fit TRBD2. Losses at the gene ends were 5 bases for V and 2 bases for J; bases not matched to a gene: 6. This CDR3 is 15 amino acids long. Germline V gene lookup returns CDR1 MNHNS and CDR2 SASEGT.